These 15 T cell receptor beta chains were all obtained from the same sample, sequenced in a study of CD8+CD57+ T cells in acquired aplastic anemia. The TCR beta profiling, which covered VDJ combination and CDR3 sequence, was carried out using genomic DNA as the template. TCRdb itself ran the reads through MiXCR, one entry per CDR3 protein. The repertoire holds about 200,000 distinct CDR3 sequences, with about half as singletons. Whoever was chosen for sequencing had shown CD8+CD57+ cell expansion by flow cytometry. Material for sequencing was sorted CD4+, CD8+, or CD8+CD57+ T cells (not recorded which) from PBMCs. The receptors were sampled from a human donor with aplastic anemia.

As for this clonotype: A much larger clone is a single base away; this may be a read error. The chain recombines TRBV19 with TRBJ1-3; D may be TRBD1 (6 bases). The CDR3 is made up of 14 amino acids. Germline CDR1 reads LNHDA; CDR2 reads SQIVND (reference sequence). The CDR3 coding sequence is TGTGCCAGTACCCGGGACATTTCTGGAAACACCTTATATTTT. Translation: CASTRDISGNTLYF.

This rearrangement joins TRBV5-4 to TRBJ1-2; a weak D match, TRBD1 (5 bases). Germline V gene lookup returns CDR1 SGHNT and CDR2 YYREEE (reference sequence). The CDR3 has 9 amino acids. V dropped 4 bases and J dropped 13 bases, with 8 bases sitting between them. The CDR3 spells CASSPGGTF. The CDR3, as DNA: TGTGCCAGCAGCCCCGGGGGCACCTTC.

This chain joins TRBV20-1 and TRBJ1-1, with D perhaps matching TRBD1 (6 bases). V was cut by 7 bases and J by 1 base, with 22 bases left in between. Germline values: CDR1 DFQATT, CDR2 SNEGSKA (reference sequence). This CDR3 region has 16 residues. This CDR3 reads CSVVTGTRGPNTEAFF. The CDR3, as DNA: TGCAGTGTTGTTACCGGGACAAGGGGACCGAACACTGAAGCTTTCTTT.

The gene calls are TRBV7-9 and TRBJ1-4; the match to TRBD1 covers 7 bases. CDR1 and CDR2 (germline): SEHNR, FQNEAQ (reference sequence). V dropped 0 bases and J dropped 5; count of bases not matched to a gene: 9. The CDR3 loop spans 17 amino acids. The CDR3 sequence: CASSLAGGRGRNEKLFF. The CDR3 nucleotides read TGTGCCAGCAGCTTAGCGGGGGGTAGGGGGCGCAATGAAAAACTGTTTTTT.

The chain carries TRBV25-1 and TRBJ2-7; TRBD2 matches at 13 bases. J gave up 4 bases and V 5 bases, and 8 bases lay outside the gene matches. The CDR3 extends over 16 amino acids. Germline V gene data show CDR1 as MGHDK and CDR2 as SYGVNS. CDR3 nucleotide sequence: TGTGCCAGCAGTTCCCTTGGACTAGCGGGAGCGTACGAGCAGTACTTC. The encoded protein is CASSSLGLAGAYEQYF.

This clonotype was seen ten or more times. The J gene is TRBJ2-5, the V gene TRBV5-1; D is ambiguous. Germline assignment: CDR1 SGHRS and CDR2 YFSETQ. Between the trimmed V and J ends, which lost 0 bases and 0 bases, there was a span of 9 bases. The CDR3 runs to 15 residues. In DNA, the CDR3 is TGCGCCAGCAGCTTGGCTTGGGGAAACCAAGAGACCCAGTACTTC. This encodes CASSLAWGNQETQYF.

This clonotype was recorded at least ten times. V is TRBV19 and J is TRBJ2-7, with a possible D match to TRBD1 (6 bases). The ends were cut back, 3 bases at V and 0 bases at J, with 9 bases in the middle. CDR1 LNHDA and CDR2 SQIVND come from the germline V gene (reference sequence). This CDR3 is built from 14 residues. This CDR3 reads CASSIEDSSYEQYF. The CDR3 DNA follows: TGTGCCAGTAGTATTGAGGACAGCTCCTACGAGCAGTACTTC. Supplemented by reference TRBV19 and TRBJ2-7, the full variable domain reads DGGITQSPKYLFRKEGQNVTLSCEQNLNHDAMYWYRQDPGQGLRLIYYSQIVNDFQKGDIAEGYSVSREKKESFPLTVTSAQKNPTAFYLCASSIEDSSYEQYFGPGTRLTVT.

This clonotype was found many times. V and J are TRBV20-1 and TRBJ2-6; 12 bases line up with TRBD1. Germline trimming cut 6 bases from V and 0 bases from J; bases unmatched to any gene: 6. From germline, CDR1 is DFQATT and CDR2 SNEGSKA (reference sequence). The length of the CDR3 is 17 residues. The CDR3 loop is CSAWGQGASSGANVLTF. The CDR3 DNA reads as TGCAGTGCATGGGGACAGGGGGCTAGCTCTGGGGCCAACGTCCTGACTTTC.

This clonotype was recorded at least ten times. This sequence joins TRBV5-1 and TRBJ2-3; D could derive from TRBD1 or TRBD2 (6 bases each). Between the trimmed V and J ends, which lost 3 bases and 4 bases, there was a span of 15 bases. The length of the CDR3 is 15 residues. Germline V gene data show CDR1 as SGHRS and CDR2 as YFSETQ. Here the CDR3 DNA reads TGCGCCAGCAGCTCCCTCGGGGGCGGGGCAGATACGCAGTATTTT. It codes for CASSSLGGGADTQYF.

This clonotype was detected only a few times. This chain joins TRBV11-2 and TRBJ1-4; the match to TRBD1 covers 8 bases. The CDR3 sequence is 14 residues long. V dropped 5 bases and J dropped 8; count of bases not matched to a gene: 7. Germline V gives CDR1 SGHAT, CDR2 FQNNGV. The chain's CDR3 is CASSQGQGREKLFF. In DNA, the CDR3 is TGTGCCAGCAGCCAAGGACAGGGTAGAGAAAAACTGTTTTTT.

This rearrangement joins TRBV7-2 to TRBJ2-7; tentatively, D is TRBD2 (6 bases). Trimming stripped 4 bases from V and 2 bases from J, with 9 bases between. This CDR3 is 13 amino acids long. CDR1 is SGHTA and CDR2 is FQGNSA in the germline V gene. The CDR3 DNA reads as TGTGCCAGCAGCTATGGGGGGACCTACGAGCAGTACTTC. Translated: CASSYGGTYEQYF.

In this sample, this clonotype turned up many times. The rearrangement links TRBV9 to TRBJ1-5; a possible D gene is TRBD1 (6 bases). The CDR3 sequence is 14 residues long. Germline assignment: CDR1 SGDLS and CDR2 YYNGEE. Trimming cost V 2 bases and J 4 bases, with 10 bases left between them. CDR3 in amino acids: CASSVGQINQPQHF. The DNA of the CDR3 is TGTGCCAGCAGCGTCGGACAGATTAATCAGCCCCAGCATTTT.

This clonotype was recorded at least ten times. This rearrangement joins TRBV20-1 to TRBJ1-5, with D possibly matching TRBD1 (6 bases). There are 14 residues in the CDR3. Germline loops: CDR1 DFQATT, CDR2 SNEGSKA (reference sequence). V was cut by 0 bases and J by 7 bases, with 13 bases left in between. CDR3 nucleotides: TGCAGTGCTAGAGATTACAGGGCCACGCAGCCCCAGCATTTT. Protein product: CSARDYRATQPQHF.

As to this clonotype: A much larger clone differs from this one at a single base, so this may be a read error. The V and J genes are TRBV3-1 and TRBJ1-1, with TRBD1 as a possible D gene (5 bases). Per germline, CDR1 LGHDT and CDR2 YNNKEL (reference sequence). This CDR3 region has 14 residues. CDR3 loop: CASSPAGRATEALF. CDR3 in DNA: TGTGCCAGCAGCCCCGCGGGCAGGGCCACTGAAGCTCTCTTT.

The chain links TRBV2 to TRBJ2-7; 10 bases are a match to TRBD1. The CDR3 has 14 residues. CDR1 SNHLY and CDR2 FYNNEI come from the germline V gene. Unmatched junction bases numbered 6, after V lost 7 bases and J lost 3 bases. The chain's CDR3 is CASTPGQGNYEQYF. The CDR3 region has the DNA TGTGCCAGCACTCCGGGACAGGGGAACTACGAGCAGTACTTC.